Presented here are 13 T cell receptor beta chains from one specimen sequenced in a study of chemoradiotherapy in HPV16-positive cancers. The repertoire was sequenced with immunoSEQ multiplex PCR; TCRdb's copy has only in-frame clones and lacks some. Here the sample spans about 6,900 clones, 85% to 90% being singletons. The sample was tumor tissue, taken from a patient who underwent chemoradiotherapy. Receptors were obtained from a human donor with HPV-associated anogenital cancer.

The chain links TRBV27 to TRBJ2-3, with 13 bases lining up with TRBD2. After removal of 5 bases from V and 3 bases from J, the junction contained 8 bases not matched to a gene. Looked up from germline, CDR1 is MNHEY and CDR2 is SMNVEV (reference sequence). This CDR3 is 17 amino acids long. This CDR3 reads CASSHGLAGVGTDTQYF. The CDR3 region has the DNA TGTGCCAGCAGTCACGGACTAGCGGGAGTAGGGACAGATACGCAGTATTTT.

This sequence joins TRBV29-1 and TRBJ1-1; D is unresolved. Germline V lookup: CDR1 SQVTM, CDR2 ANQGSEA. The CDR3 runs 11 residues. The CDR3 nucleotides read TGCTCACCGTTCGGCGGGACTGAAGCTTTCTTT. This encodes CSPFGGTEAFF.

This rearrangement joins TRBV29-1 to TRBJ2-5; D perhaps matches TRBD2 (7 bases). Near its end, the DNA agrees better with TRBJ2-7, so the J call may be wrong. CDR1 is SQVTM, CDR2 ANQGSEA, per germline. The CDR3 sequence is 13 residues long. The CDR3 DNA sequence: TGCAGCGTTGTGCGCGAGGGGGGGATCGAGCAGTACTTC. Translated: CSVVREGGIEQYF.

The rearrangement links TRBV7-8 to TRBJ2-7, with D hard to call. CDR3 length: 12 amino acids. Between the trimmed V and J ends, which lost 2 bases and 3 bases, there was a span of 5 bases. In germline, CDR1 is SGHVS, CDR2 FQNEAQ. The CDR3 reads CASSLRSYEQYF. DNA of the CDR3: TGTGCCAGCAGCTTACGAAGCTACGAGCAGTACTTC.

For the CDR3, the DNA is TGTGCCAGCAGCCCCGGGATAGCGGGAGGGTTAGGGGAGACCCAGTACTTC. This codes for CASSPGIAGGLGETQYF. The chain links TRBV7-8 to TRBJ2-5; TRBD2 aligns across 11 bases. The CDR3 covers 17 residues. CDR1 is SGHVS, CDR2 FQNEAQ, per germline. V was clipped by 5 bases and J by 5 bases; unmatched bases: 13.

The CDR3 spells CASSSWGGARETQYF. The CDR3 bases are TGTGCCAGCAGCTCATGGGGGGGGGCGCGAGAGACCCAGTACTTC. The chain combines TRBV5-6 with TRBJ2-5; D might be TRBD2 (7 bases). Trimming took off 3 bases at V and 4 bases at J, with 16 bases between the two ends. From germline, CDR1 is SGHDT and CDR2 YYEEEE. There are 15 residues in the CDR3.

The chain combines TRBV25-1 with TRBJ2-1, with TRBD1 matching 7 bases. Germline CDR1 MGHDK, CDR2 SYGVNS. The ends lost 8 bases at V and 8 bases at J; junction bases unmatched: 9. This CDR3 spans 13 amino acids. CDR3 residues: CASQAIQGDEQFF. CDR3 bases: TGTGCCAGCCAAGCTATCCAGGGGGATGAGCAGTTCTTC.

The CDR3 nucleotides are TGTGCCAGTACGGTCCAGGGAATCGGAAAACTGTTTTTT. As protein: CASTVQGIGKLFF. The V call is TRBV19, the J call TRBJ1-4, with D possibly TRBD1 on 5 matching bases. V was trimmed by 7 bases and J by 10 bases, leaving 16 bases between them. The CDR3 runs 13 residues. The germline gives CDR1 LNHDA, CDR2 SQIVND (reference sequence).

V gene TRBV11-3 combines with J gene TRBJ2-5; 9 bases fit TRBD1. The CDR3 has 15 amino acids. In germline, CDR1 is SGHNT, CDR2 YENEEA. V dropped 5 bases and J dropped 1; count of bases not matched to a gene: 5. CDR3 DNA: TGTGCCAGCAGCCCACGGACAGGGGCCCAAGAGACCCAGTACTTC. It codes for CASSPRTGAQETQYF.

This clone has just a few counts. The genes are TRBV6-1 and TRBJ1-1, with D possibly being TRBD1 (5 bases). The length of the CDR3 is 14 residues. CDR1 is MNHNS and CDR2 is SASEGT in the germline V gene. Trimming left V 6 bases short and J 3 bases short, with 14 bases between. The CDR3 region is CASSLRGRDTEAFF. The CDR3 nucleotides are TGTGCCAGCAGCTTAAGGGGACGGGACACTGAAGCTTTCTTT.

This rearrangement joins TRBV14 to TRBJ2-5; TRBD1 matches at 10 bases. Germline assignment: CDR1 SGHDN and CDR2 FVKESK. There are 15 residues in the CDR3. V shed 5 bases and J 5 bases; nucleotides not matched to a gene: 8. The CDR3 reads CASSARTGGRETQYF. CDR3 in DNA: TGTGCCAGCAGCGCTCGGACAGGGGGGCGGGAGACCCAGTACTTC. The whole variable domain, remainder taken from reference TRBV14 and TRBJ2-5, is EAGVTQFPSHSVIEKGQTVTLRCDPISGHDNLYWYRRVMGKEIKFLLHFVKESKQDESGMPNNRFLAERTGGTYSTLKVQPAELEDSGVYFCASSARTGGRETQYFGPGTRLLVL.

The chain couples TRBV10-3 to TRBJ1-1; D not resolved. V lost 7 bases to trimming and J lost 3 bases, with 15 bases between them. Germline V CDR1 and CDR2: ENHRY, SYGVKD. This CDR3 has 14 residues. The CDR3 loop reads CAITFREKDTEAFF. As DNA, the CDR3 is TGTGCCATCACCTTCCGGGAAAAGGACACTGAAGCTTTCTTT.

CDR3 in amino acids: CASSLGAGGPADTQYF. In DNA form, the CDR3 reads TGTGCCAGCAGCTTAGGGGCGGGAGGGCCCGCAGATACGCAGTATTTT. The chain couples TRBV5-4 to TRBJ2-3, with 9 bases matching TRBD2. The CDR3 consists of 16 residues. The germline CDR1 and CDR2 sequences are SGHNT and YYREEE (reference sequence). Trimming cost V 2 bases and J 4 bases; bases outside gene matches: 8.